What follows are 30 T cell receptor beta chains derived from one specimen sequenced in a study of T cell repertoires in cytomegalovirus infection. One entry per CDR3 protein, called by TCRdb with MiXCR from the reads. The sample includes about 600,000 distinct CDR3 sequences, 24% seen only once; the top ten take less than 10%. Sequenced material: CD8+ T cells from PBMCs. The receptors were sampled from a human donor in good health (CMV status not recorded). Some clones in this sample may be carry-over from other donors' samples.

This clonotype was observed at least ten times. This chain joins TRBV7-6 and TRBJ2-3, with 9 bases matching TRBD2. Germline CDR1 SGHVS, CDR2 FNYEAQ. There are 16 residues in the CDR3. After removal of 0 bases from V and 8 bases from J, the junction contained 9 bases not matched to a gene. The CDR3 spells CASSLAGGGARSTQYF. CDR3 bases: TGTGCCAGCAGCTTAGCGGGCGGGGGGGCCCGATCTACGCAGTATTTT.

This clonotype was seen many times. V gene TRBV7-2 combines with J gene TRBJ1-5; D uncertain. Germline values: CDR1 SGHTA, CDR2 FQGNSA. The CDR3 is made up of 13 amino acids. V dropped 1 base and J dropped 6 bases, with 7 bases sitting between them. The CDR3 DNA follows: TGTGCCAGCAGCTTAGTAAGGTCTCAGCCCCAGCATTTT. Its protein is CASSLVRSQPQHF. The full variable domain, in which reference TRBV7-2 and TRBJ1-5 provide the parts outside the CDR3, is GAGVSQSPSNKVTEKGKDVELRCDPISGHTALYWYRQSLGQGLEFLIYFQGNSAPDKSGLPSDRFSAERTGGSVSTLTIQRTQQEDSAVYLCASSLVRSQPQHFGDGTRLSIL.

The sample holds many counts of this clonotype. The chain has TRBV7-6 and TRBJ2-7; D not certain. The V end was cut by 5 bases, the J end by 0 bases, with 8 bases between. Per the germline V gene, CDR1 is SGHVS and CDR2 is FNYEAQ. CDR3 length equals 13 residues. CDR3 protein: CASSRTTSYEQYF. CDR3 bases: TGTGCCAGCAGCCGGACGACCTCCTACGAGCAGTACTTC. Combining the CDR3 with reference TRBV7-6 and TRBJ2-7 gives the whole variable domain GAGVSQSPRYKVTKRGQDVALRCDPISGHVSLYWYRQALGQGPEFLTYFNYEAQQDKSGLPNDRFSAERPEGSISTLTIQRTEQRDSAMYRCASSRTTSYEQYFGPGTRLTVT.

This clonotype occurred many times. J is TRBJ2-1 and V is TRBV6-4, with D possibly being TRBD1 (5 bases). The ends were cut back, 3 bases at V and 4 bases at J, with 10 bases in the middle. The CDR3 sequence is 14 residues long. The V gene's germline CDR1 is MRHNA and CDR2 SNTAGT. This CDR3 reads CASSEVPGYNEQFF. As DNA, the CDR3 is TGTGCCAGCAGTGAGGTCCCAGGGTACAATGAGCAGTTCTTC.

This clonotype has a count of ten or more. This chain connects TRBV10-3 to TRBJ1-1, with D unresolved. Germline-derived CDR1 and CDR2 are ENHRY and SYGVKD. The CDR3 is 15 residues long. Deletions cut 4 bases from V and 5 bases from J, with 17 bases between. CDR3 DNA: TGTGCCATCAGTGGTTTTGAAGGAGTGGGTACTGAAGCTTTCTTT. Residues: CAISGFEGVGTEAFF.

This clonotype was recorded at least ten times. The chain carries TRBV11-1 and TRBJ2-5, with 8 bases fitting TRBD1. The CDR3 is 14 amino acids. V shed 3 bases and J 5 bases; nucleotides not matched to a gene: 5. Germline V CDR1 and CDR2: SGHAT, FQDESV (reference sequence). DNA of the CDR3: TGTGCCAGCAGCTTCAGGGGGCGCGGGGAGACCCAGTACTTC. It yields the protein CASSFRGRGETQYF.

The J gene is TRBJ2-7, the V gene TRBV28; no definite D call. The CDR3 has 13 residues. Germline V lookup: CDR1 MDHEN, CDR2 SYDVKM. Trimming stripped 5 bases from V and 5 bases from J, with 13 bases between. CDR3 bases: TGTGCCAGCAGTCCCCACCCGACTCACGAGCAGTACGTC. It yields the protein CASSPHPTHEQYV.

The chain joins TRBV6-2 or TRBV6-3 to TRBJ2-5; perhaps TRBD1 as D (6 bases). Looked up from germline, CDR1 is MNHEY and CDR2 is SVGEGT. Between the trimmed V and J ends, which lost 5 bases and 1 base, there was a span of 11 bases. This CDR3 contains 14 residues. This chain's CDR3 is CASSRGTPQETQYF. The DNA for the CDR3 is TGTGCCAGCAGTAGGGGGACGCCCCAAGAGACCCAGTACTTC.

The rearrangement uses TRBV28 and TRBJ2-1; 9 bases line up with TRBD1. Germline CDR1 MDHEN, CDR2 SYDVKM. V lost 6 bases, J lost 8 bases, and 8 bases stayed unmatched. The CDR3 totals 14 residues. CDR3 amino acids: CASSRTGVRDEQFF. The CDR3 nucleotides read TGTGCCAGCAGCCGGACAGGGGTTCGGGATGAGCAGTTCTTC.

This clonotype showed up just a few times. V is TRBV7-8 and J is TRBJ1-2, with D uncertain. Germline V gene lookup returns CDR1 SGHVS and CDR2 FQNEAQ. V was cut by 5 bases and J by 8 bases, with 27 bases left in between. The CDR3 sequence is 17 residues long. The DNA of the CDR3 is TGTGCCAGCAGCGCGCGGCGGGTCCCGATCTTGCACTGGGGCTACACCTTC. This translates into CASSARRVPILHWGYTF.

This clonotype has only a few counts. The V gene is TRBV24-1, the J gene TRBJ2-5; 7 bases agree with TRBD2. Germline V CDR1 and CDR2: KGHDR, SFDVKD. V shed 5 bases and J 5 bases; nucleotides not matched to a gene: 10. The CDR3 has 15 residues. Written as DNA, the CDR3 is TGTGCCACCAGTGCCCCTCGGGACTACGGGGAGACCCAGTACTTC. Its protein product is CATSAPRDYGETQYF.

The rearrangement uses TRBV7-6 and TRBJ1-1; D may be TRBD1 (5 bases). This CDR3 spans 11 amino acids. Germline V gene lookup returns CDR1 SGHVS and CDR2 FNYEAQ. V lost 4 bases to trimming and J lost 7 bases, with 7 bases between them. The CDR3 DNA sequence: TGTGCCAGCAGCTCGACAGATGAAGCTTTCTTT. Its translation: CASSSTDEAFF.

The chain joins TRBV27 to TRBJ2-3, with D maybe TRBD2 (6 bases). CDR3 size: 13 residues. The ends were cut back, 5 bases at V and 0 bases at J, with 6 bases in the middle. Germline values: CDR1 MNHEY, CDR2 SMNVEV (reference sequence). CDR3 sequence: CASSAGSTDTQYF. In DNA, the CDR3 is TGTGCCAGCAGTGCGGGGAGCACAGATACGCAGTATTTT.

As for this clonotype: One end of the junction does not line up with germline, which may come from a read error. This chain links TRBV28 with TRBJ2-1; D might be TRBD1 or TRBD2, each matching 5 bases. This CDR3 region has 15 residues. Germline V gives CDR1 MDHEN, CDR2 SYDVKM. The CDR3 nucleotides are TGTGCCAGCAGTTTCGGGGCAGGTACCTACGATGAGCAGTTCTTC. Its protein is CASSFGAGTYDEQFF.

In this sample, this clonotype turned up many times. J is TRBJ2-2 and V is TRBV7-2, with a possible D match to TRBD2 (5 bases). The CDR3 totals 17 residues. Germline V CDR1 and CDR2: SGHTA, FQGNSA. Trimming cost V 1 base and J 4 bases, with 16 bases left between them. The CDR3 coding sequence is TGTGCCAGCAGCTTAGATGTCGTGCGAGGGATCACCGGGGAGCTGTTTTTT. Protein sequence: CASSLDVVRGITGELFF.

The rearrangement joins TRBV6-6 to TRBJ2-3; D unclear. V was cut by 0 bases and J by 0 bases, with 10 bases left in between. Germline-derived CDR1 and CDR2 are MNHNY and SVGAGI (reference sequence). The length of the CDR3 is 16 residues. DNA for the CDR3: TGTGCCAGCAGTTACTCCCGTCTTGCTAGCACAGATACGCAGTATTTT. It codes for CASSYSRLASTDTQYF.

The J gene is TRBJ2-7, the V gene TRBV15; weak D call: TRBD1 (5 bases). The germline CDR1 and CDR2 sequences are LNHNV and YYDKDF (reference sequence). The V gene lost 3 bases and the J gene lost 2 bases, with 8 bases spanning the gap. This CDR3 has 13 amino acids. CDR3 DNA: TGTGCCACCAGCAGTGCAGGGACCTACGAGCAGTACGTC. It yields the protein CATSSAGTYEQYV.

The chain joins TRBV6-6 to TRBJ1-5, with no clear D. Germline V CDR1 and CDR2: MNHNY, SVGAGI (reference sequence). This CDR3 comprises 15 residues. V lost 2 bases to trimming and J lost 0 bases, with 8 bases between them. CDR3 amino acids: CASSYGEGSNQPQHF. DNA of the CDR3: TGTGCCAGCAGTTACGGGGAAGGTAGCAATCAGCCCCAGCATTTT.

The chain couples TRBV12-3 or TRBV12-4 to TRBJ1-1; 9 nucleotides match TRBD1. Trimming cost V 3 bases and J 0 bases; bases outside gene matches: 14. This CDR3 spans 19 amino acids. The CDR3 spells CASSFFLARDRDMNTEAFF. The CDR3 DNA is TGTGCCAGCAGTTTTTTCCTTGCCCGGGACAGGGACATGAACACTGAAGCTTTCTTT.

The chain has TRBV20-1 and TRBJ2-3, with 8 bases identical to TRBD2. Germline V gene lookup returns CDR1 DFQATT and CDR2 SNEGSKA (reference sequence). This CDR3 spans 17 amino acids. With V trimmed by 1 base and J by 2 bases, 11 bases remained unmatched. The CDR3 bases are TGCAGTGCTAGAGTTGAAAAAGCGGGGGATGACACAGATACGCAGTATTTT. It yields the protein CSARVEKAGDDTDTQYF.

A remark on this clonotype: This could be a read error, since a much larger clone is one nucleotide away. Since the CDR3 does not end with the conserved phenylalanine or tryptophan, this likely comes from a read error. This chain joins TRBV7-6 and TRBJ2-1; D is ambiguous. Between the trimmed V and J ends, which lost 9 bases and 3 bases, there was a span of 9 bases. This CDR3 contains 12 residues. CDR1 is SGHVS, CDR2 FNYEAQ, per germline. For the CDR3, the DNA is TGTGCCAGTATGGACGGCTACAATGAGCAGTTCTCC. It specifies CASMDGYNEQFS.

J is TRBJ2-2 and V is TRBV10-3, with D possibly being TRBD1 (6 bases). V lost 6 bases and J lost 5, with 13 bases in between. Germline lookup yields CDR1 ENHRY and CDR2 SYGVKD. There are 14 residues in the CDR3. CDR3 protein: CAIRTTGSTGELFF. The CDR3 region has the DNA TGTGCCATCAGGACAACAGGGAGTACCGGGGAGCTGTTTTTT.

This clonotype showed up many times. The CDR3 region is CASRPRDSRASYNSPLHF. In DNA form, the CDR3 reads TGTGCCAGCAGACCCCGGGACAGTCGGGCCTCCTATAATTCACCCCTCCACTTT. The V call is TRBV12-3 or TRBV12-4, the J call TRBJ1-6; 7 bases align to TRBD1. CDR3 length equals 18 residues. V was clipped by 6 bases and J by 0 bases; unmatched bases: 11.

This clonotype was detected a few times. The genes are TRBV10-1 and TRBJ2-1; possibly TRBD2 for D (6 bases). The CDR3 is 16 residues long. V was shortened by 2 bases and J by 9 bases, with 20 bases between the two germline ends. Germline CDR1 and CDR2: WNHNN and SYGVQD (reference sequence). The CDR3 reads CASSEVAGWGLVEQFF. CDR3 DNA: TGCGCCAGCAGTGAGGTGGCGGGGTGGGGACTTGTTGAGCAGTTCTTC.

This clonotype was seen at least ten times. The V gene is TRBV7-2, the J gene TRBJ1-5; no definite D call. Germline V gene sequence: CDR1 SGHTA, CDR2 FQGNSA. This CDR3 has 13 residues. V shed 5 bases and J shed 0 bases, with 5 bases lying between them. CDR3 loop: CASSAASNQPQHF. CDR3 nucleotide sequence: TGTGCCAGCAGCGCTGCTAGCAATCAGCCCCAGCATTTT.

A few counts support this clonotype. The chain links TRBV29-1 to TRBJ2-1; D possibly corresponds to TRBD1 (5 bases). V lost 0 bases, J lost 9 bases, and 15 bases lay in between. The CDR3 covers 14 residues. The germline V gene encodes CDR1 SQVTM and CDR2 ANQGSEA. CDR3 DNA sequence: TGCAGCGTTGAAGAAGAGTCAGGGTGGCTTGAGCAGTTCTTC. Translated: CSVEEESGWLEQFF.

The table lists this clonotype with a count of one. The V and J genes are TRBV5-6 and TRBJ1-2; D uncertain. V lost 0 bases and J lost 4, with 10 bases in between. The CDR3 is made up of 14 amino acids. Germline-derived CDR1 and CDR2 are SGHDT and YYEEEE. CDR3 region: CASSLASRTYGYTF. The CDR3, as DNA: TGTGCCAGCAGCTTGGCAAGCCGGACCTATGGCTACACCTTC.

The gene calls are TRBV2 and TRBJ1-1, with 10 bases that match TRBD1. The CDR3 contains 13 residues. V was clipped by 5 bases and J by 7 bases; unmatched bases: 4. In germline, CDR1 is SNHLY, CDR2 FYNNEI. CDR3 coding DNA: TGTGCCAGCAGTACCGGGACAGGGGTTGAAGCTTTCTTT. Its translation is CASSTGTGVEAFF.

The CDR3 nucleotides are TGTGCCAGCAGTACCAGGGTAGGACAGCCCCAGCATTTT. It translates to CASSTRVGQPQHF. The gene calls are TRBV27 and TRBJ1-5; the D gene is possibly TRBD1 (5 bases). The V end was cut by 5 bases, the J end by 7 bases, with 12 bases between. The germline CDR1 and CDR2 sequences are MNHEY and SMNVEV (reference sequence). The CDR3 length is 13 residues.

There are many counts of this clonotype. The chain recombines TRBV2 with TRBJ2-1; TRBD1 might be the D (5 bases). V dropped 6 bases and J dropped 8 bases, with 5 bases sitting between them. CDR1 is SNHLY, CDR2 FYNNEI, per germline. CDR3 length: 10 residues. The CDR3 here is CASSRDEQFF. The CDR3 DNA is TGTGCCAGCAGCAGGGATGAGCAGTTCTTC.